This TCR beta chain was obtained from a study of T cell repertoires in cytomegalovirus infection. About the research overall: HLA-B-restricted CMV epitopes that are well studied were used alongside recently identified HLA-C-restricted ones. CMV infection plus the matching HLA type was flagged by public TCR beta signatures. Study-level points and caveats: HLA-C-restricted CMV clonotypes gave the most frequent clonotype in two of eight donors. Cumulative public TCR beta family frequency identified CMV carriers with the relevant HLA.

Remarks on this clonotype: The antigen is undetermined.

TCRdb analysed the reads with MiXCR anew, one entry per CDR3 protein. The table has about 89,000 distinct CDR3 sequences, approximately 30% seen once. This CDR3 comprises 16 residues. Per germline, CDR1 MNHEY and CDR2 SMNVEV (reference sequence). Trimming stripped 4 bases from V and 9 bases from J, with 24 bases between. The V gene is TRBV27, the J gene TRBJ1-2; no clear D. The origin of this receptor is a human donor in good health (CMV status not recorded). Some clones in this sample may be carry-over from other donors' samples. The source was CD8+ T cells from cultured PBMCs, collected from culture after CMV antigen stimulation. The DNA of the CDR3 is TGTGCCAGCAGTTCCCTCTCAGGACGGCCGGAGAGTAGCTACACCTTC. Protein product: CASSSLSGRPESSYTF.